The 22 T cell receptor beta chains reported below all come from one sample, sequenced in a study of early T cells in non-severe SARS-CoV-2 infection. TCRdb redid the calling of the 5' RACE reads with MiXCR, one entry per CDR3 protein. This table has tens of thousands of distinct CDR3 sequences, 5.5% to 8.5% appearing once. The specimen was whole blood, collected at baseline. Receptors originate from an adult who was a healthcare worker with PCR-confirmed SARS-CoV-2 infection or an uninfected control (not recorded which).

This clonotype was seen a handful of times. The CDR3 DNA reads TGTGCCAGCAGCTTGGAGGGAGTAGCGGGGGATGATACGCAGTATTTT. This translates into CASSLEGVAGDDTQYF. This chain uses TRBV5-6 with TRBJ2-3; 9 bases map to TRBD2. In germline, CDR1 is SGHDT, CDR2 YYEEEE. The CDR3 length is 16 residues. V gave up 0 bases and J gave up 6 bases; unmatched junction bases: 8.

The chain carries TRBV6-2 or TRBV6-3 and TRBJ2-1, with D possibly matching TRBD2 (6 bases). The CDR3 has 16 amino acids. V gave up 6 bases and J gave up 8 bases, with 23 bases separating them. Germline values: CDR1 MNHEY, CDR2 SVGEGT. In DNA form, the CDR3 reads TGTGCCAGCAGCAGTGGTGGAGGGCTAGGGCGGCATGAGCAGTTCTTC. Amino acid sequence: CASSSGGGLGRHEQFF.

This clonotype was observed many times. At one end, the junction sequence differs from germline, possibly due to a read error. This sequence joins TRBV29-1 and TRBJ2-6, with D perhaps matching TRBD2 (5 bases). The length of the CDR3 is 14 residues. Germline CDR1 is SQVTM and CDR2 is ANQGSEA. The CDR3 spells CSVEGGPGANVLTF. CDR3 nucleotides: TGCAGCGTGGAAGGAGGACCTGGGGCCAACGTCCTGACTTTC.

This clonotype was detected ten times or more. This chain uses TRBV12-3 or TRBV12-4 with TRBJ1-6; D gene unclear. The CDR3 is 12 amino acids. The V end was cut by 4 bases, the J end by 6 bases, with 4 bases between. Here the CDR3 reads CASSSANSPLHF. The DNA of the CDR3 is TGTGCCAGCAGTTCCGCTAATTCACCCCTCCACTTT.

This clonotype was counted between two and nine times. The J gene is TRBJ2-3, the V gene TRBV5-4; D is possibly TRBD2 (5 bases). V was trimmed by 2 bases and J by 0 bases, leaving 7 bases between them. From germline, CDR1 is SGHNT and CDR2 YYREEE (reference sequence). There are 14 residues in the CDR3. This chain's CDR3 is CASSFRGSTDTQYF. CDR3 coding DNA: TGTGCCAGCAGCTTTCGGGGTAGCACAGATACGCAGTATTTT.

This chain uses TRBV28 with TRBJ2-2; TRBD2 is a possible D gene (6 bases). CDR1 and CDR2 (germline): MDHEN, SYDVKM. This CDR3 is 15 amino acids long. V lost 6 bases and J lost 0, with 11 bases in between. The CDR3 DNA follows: TGTGCCAGCAGAACGGGGGAGGCGAACACCGGGGAGCTGTTTTTT. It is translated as CASRTGEANTGELFF. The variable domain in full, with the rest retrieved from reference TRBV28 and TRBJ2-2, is DVKVTQSSRYLVKRTGEKVFLECVQDMDHENMFWYRQDPGLGLRLIYFSYDVKMKEKGDIPEGYSVSREKKERFSLILESASTNQTSMYLCASRTGEANTGELFFGEGSRLTVL.

CDR3 sequence (DNA): TGTGCCAGCGTTTGGACTAGCGATTCCTACAATGAGCAGTTCTTC. Translating it yields CASVWTSDSYNEQFF. The chain uses TRBV2 and TRBJ2-1; 9 nucleotides line up with TRBD2. The V segment lost 8 bases and the J segment 1 base; nucleotides outside the gene matches: 6. The CDR3 sequence is 15 residues long. Germline V gene lookup returns CDR1 SNHLY and CDR2 FYNNEI. The full variable domain, completed using reference TRBV2 and TRBJ2-1, is EPEVTQTPSHQVTQMGQEVILRCVPISNHLYFYWYRQILGQKVEFLVSFYNNEISEKSEIFDDQFSVERPDGSNFTLKIRSTKLEDSAMYFCASVWTSDSYNEQFFGPGTRLTVL.

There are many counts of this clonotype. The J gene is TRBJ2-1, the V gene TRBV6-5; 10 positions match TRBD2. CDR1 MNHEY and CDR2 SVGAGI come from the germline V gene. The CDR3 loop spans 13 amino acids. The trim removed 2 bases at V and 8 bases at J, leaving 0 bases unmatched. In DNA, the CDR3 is TGTGCCAGCAGTTACGGGACTAGCGATGAGCAGTTCTTC. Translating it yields CASSYGTSDEQFF.

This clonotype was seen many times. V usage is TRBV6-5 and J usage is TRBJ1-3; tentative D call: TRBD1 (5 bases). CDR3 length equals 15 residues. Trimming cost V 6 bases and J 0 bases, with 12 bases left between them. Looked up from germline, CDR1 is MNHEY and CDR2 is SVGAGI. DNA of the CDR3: TGTGCCAGCAGAAGGGACTTCGGCTCTGGAAACACCATATATTTT. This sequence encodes CASRRDFGSGNTIYF.

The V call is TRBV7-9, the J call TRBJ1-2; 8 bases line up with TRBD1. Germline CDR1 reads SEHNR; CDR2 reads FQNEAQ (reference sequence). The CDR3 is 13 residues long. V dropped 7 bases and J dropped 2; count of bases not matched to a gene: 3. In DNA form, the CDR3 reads TGTGCCAGCACACAGGGGGGCAACTATGGCTACACCTTC. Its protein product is CASTQGGNYGYTF.

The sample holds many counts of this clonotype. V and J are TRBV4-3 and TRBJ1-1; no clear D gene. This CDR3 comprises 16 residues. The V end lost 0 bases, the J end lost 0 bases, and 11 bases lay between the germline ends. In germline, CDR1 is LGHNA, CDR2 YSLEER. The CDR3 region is CASSQDLEGLNTEAFF. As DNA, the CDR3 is TGCGCCAGCAGCCAAGATCTAGAGGGCTTGAACACTGAAGCTTTCTTT.

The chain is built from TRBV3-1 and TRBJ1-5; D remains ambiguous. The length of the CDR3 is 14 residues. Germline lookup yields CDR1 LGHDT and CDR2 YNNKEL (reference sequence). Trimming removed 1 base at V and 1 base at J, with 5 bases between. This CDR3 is CASSQGRSNQPQHF. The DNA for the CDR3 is TGTGCCAGCAGCCAAGGACGGAGCAATCAGCCCCAGCATTTT.

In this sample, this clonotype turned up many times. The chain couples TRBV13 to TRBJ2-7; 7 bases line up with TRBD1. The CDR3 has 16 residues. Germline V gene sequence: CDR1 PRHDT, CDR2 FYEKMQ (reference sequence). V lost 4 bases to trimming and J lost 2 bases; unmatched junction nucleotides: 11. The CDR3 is CASSSTYRDSPYEQYF. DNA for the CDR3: TGTGCCAGCAGCTCAACATACCGGGACAGCCCCTACGAGCAGTACTTC.

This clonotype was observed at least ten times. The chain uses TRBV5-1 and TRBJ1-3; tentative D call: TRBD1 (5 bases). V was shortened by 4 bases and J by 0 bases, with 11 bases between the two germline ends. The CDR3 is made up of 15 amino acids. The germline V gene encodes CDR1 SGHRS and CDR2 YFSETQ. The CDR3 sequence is CASSGDPHSGNTIYF. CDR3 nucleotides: TGCGCCAGCAGCGGGGACCCTCACTCTGGAAACACCATATATTTT.

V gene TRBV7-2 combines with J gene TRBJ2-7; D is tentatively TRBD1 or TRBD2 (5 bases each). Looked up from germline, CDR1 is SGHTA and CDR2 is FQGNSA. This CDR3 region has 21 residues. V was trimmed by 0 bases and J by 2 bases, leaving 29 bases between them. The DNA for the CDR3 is TGTGCCAGCAGCTTAGCGTACGGGACGGCCAGGAAATATGAGAGTCCCTACGAGCAGTACTTC. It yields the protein CASSLAYGTARKYESPYEQYF.

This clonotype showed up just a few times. In DNA form, the CDR3 reads TGTGCCAGCAGTTTTCACGGCTCGGAGGCTGGAAACACCATATATTTT. It is translated as CASSFHGSEAGNTIYF. The rearrangement joins TRBV27 to TRBJ1-3; D is uncertain. Between the trimmed V and J ends, which lost 3 bases and 2 bases, there was a span of 14 bases. Germline V lookup: CDR1 MNHEY, CDR2 SMNVEV (reference sequence). The CDR3 is 16 residues long.

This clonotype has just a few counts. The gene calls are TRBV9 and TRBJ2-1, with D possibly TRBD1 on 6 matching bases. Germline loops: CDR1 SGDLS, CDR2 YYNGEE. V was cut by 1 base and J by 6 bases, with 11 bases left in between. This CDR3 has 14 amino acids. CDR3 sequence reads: CASSVTQGSNEQFF. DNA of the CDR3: TGTGCCAGCAGCGTAACACAGGGCTCCAATGAGCAGTTCTTC. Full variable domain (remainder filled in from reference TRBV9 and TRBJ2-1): DSGVTQTPKHLITATGQRVTLRCSPRSGDLSVYWYQQSLDQGLQFLIQYYNGEERAKGNILERFSAQQFPDLHSELNLSSLELGDSALYFCASSVTQGSNEQFFGPGTRLTVL.

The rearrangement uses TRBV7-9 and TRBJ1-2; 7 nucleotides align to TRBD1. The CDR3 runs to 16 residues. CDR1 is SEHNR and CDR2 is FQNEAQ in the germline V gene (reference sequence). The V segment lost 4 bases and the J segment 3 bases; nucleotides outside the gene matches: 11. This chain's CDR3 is CASSWLTPGTDYGYTF. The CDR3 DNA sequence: TGTGCCAGCAGCTGGCTAACCCCAGGGACAGACTATGGCTACACCTTC.

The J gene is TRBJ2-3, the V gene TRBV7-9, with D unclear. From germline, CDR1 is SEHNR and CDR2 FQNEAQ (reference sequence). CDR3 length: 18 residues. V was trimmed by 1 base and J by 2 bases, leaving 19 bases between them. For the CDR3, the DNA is TGTGCCAGCAGCTTAGGGCAGGTCCAGCAGGCGGACACAGATACGCAGTATTTT. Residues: CASSLGQVQQADTDTQYF.

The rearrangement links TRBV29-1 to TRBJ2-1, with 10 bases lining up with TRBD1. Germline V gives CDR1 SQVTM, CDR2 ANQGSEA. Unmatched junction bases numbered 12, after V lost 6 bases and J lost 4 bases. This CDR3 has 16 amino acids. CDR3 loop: CSVSSARGQGYNEQFF. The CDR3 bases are TGCAGCGTCTCATCCGCGCGGGGACAGGGGTACAATGAGCAGTTCTTC.

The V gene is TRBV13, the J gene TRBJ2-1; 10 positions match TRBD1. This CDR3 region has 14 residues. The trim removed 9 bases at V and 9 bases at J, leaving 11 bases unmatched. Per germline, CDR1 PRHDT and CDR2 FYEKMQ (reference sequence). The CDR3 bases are TGTGCCAGTTTAGAGGGACAGGGGACTAGTGAGCAGTTCTTC. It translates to CASLEGQGTSEQFF.

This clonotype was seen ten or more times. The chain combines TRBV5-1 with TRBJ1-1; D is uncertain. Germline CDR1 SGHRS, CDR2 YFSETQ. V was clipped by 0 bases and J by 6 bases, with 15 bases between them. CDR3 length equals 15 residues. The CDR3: CASSLGRGPPAEAFF. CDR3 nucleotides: TGCGCCAGCAGCTTGGGGAGAGGGCCCCCCGCTGAAGCTTTCTTT.